The clone carrying this T cell receptor beta chain qualifies as medium-sized. Antigen specificity is unknown. The sample is drawn from a study of OX40 agonist ivuxolimab in advanced cancers. For the study at large: Mean age around 64 years, range about 23 to 80; around 80% male.

The repertoire was sequenced with immunoSEQ multiplex PCR; TCRdb's copy has only in-frame clones and lacks some. The sample gives approximately 39,000 clones, 70% to 85% of which show up once; over 8.5% is in the top ten. Germline CDR1 reads MGHRA; CDR2 reads YSYEKL. V was cut by 0 bases and J by 2 bases, with 2 bases left in between. The CDR3 is 13 residues long. Findings and caveats of the study: Some of the lowest clonal expansion was seen in partial responders at 0.1-3.0 mg/kg.

The chain is built from TRBV4-1 and TRBJ2-1; D not resolved. The clonotype originates from an adult with an advanced solid tumor such as melanoma, head and neck, liver or kidney cancer. The starting material was CD4+ or CD8+ T cells sorted from blood, obtained in a trial of the OX40 agonist ivuxolimab. CDR3 sequence reads: CASSQDPYNEQFF. The DNA for the CDR3 is TGCGCCAGCAGCCAAGATCCCTACAATGAGCAGTTCTTC.